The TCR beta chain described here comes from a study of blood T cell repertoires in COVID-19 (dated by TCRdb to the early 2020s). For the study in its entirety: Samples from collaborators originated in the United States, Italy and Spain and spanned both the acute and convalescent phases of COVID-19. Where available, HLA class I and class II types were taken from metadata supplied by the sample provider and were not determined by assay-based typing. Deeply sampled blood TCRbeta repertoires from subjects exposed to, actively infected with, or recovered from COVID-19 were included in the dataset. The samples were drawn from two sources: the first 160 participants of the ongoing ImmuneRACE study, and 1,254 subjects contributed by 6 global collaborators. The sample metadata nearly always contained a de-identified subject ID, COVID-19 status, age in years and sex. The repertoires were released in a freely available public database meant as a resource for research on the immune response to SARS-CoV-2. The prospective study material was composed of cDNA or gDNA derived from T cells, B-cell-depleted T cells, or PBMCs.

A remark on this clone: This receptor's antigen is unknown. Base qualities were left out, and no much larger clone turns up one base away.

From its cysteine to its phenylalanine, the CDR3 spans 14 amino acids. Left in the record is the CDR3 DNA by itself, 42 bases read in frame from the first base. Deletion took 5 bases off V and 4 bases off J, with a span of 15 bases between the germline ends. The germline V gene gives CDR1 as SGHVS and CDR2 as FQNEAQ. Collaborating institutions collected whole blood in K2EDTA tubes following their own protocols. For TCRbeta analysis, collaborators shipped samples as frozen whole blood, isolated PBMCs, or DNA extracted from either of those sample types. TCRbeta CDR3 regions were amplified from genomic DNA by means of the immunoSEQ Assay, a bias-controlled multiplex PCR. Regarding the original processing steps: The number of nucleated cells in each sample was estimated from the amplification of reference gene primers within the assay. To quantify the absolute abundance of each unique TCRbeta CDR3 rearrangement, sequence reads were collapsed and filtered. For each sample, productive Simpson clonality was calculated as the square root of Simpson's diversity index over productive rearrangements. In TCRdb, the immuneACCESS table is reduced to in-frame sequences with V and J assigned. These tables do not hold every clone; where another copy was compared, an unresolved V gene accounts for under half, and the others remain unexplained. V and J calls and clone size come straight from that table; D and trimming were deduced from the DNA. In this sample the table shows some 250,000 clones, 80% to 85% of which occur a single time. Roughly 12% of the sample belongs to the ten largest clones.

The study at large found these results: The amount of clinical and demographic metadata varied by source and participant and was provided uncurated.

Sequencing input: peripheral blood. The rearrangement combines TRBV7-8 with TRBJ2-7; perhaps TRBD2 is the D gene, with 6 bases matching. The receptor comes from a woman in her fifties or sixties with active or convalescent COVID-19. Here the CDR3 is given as CASSPPPGRYEQYF. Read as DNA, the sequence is TGTGCCAGCAGCCCTCCCCCGGGGAGGTACGAGCAGTACTTC.